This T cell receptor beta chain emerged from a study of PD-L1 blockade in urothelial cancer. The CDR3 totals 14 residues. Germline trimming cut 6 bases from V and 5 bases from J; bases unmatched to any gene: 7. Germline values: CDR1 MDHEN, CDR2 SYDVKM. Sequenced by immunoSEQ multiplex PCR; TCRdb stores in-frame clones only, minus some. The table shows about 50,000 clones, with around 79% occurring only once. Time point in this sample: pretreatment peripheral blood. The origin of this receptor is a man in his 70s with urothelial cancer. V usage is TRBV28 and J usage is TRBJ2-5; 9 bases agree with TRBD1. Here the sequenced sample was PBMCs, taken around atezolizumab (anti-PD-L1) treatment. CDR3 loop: CASRPTGGRETQYF. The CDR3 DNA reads TGTGCCAGCAGACCGACAGGGGGGAGGGAGACCCAGTACTTC.